This T cell receptor beta chain was profiled in a study of PD-L1 blockade in urothelial cancer. Study as a whole: Patients began atezolizumab, 1,200 mg intravenously every 3 weeks, at some point between 2013 and 2015. Researchers looked at the blood 3 weeks (second dose) and 6 weeks after treatment began. General observations from the study: Durable benefit accompanied greater 3-week expansion of tumor-associated blood clones.

Regarding this clone: Its antigen remains unidentified.

The CDR3 contains 16 residues. The V and J ends lost 1 base and 2 bases respectively, with 14 bases between them. In germline, CDR1 is SGHRS, CDR2 YFSETQ. Time point in this sample: pretreatment peripheral blood. Profiled with immunoSEQ multiplex PCR; TCRdb holds only in-frame clones, not every one. The data show tens of thousands of clones, with approximately 80% seen just once and 3.2% held by the top ten. The V gene is TRBV5-1, the J gene TRBJ2-3, with D perhaps TRBD2 (6 bases). Sequenced material: PBMCs, taken around atezolizumab (anti-PD-L1) treatment. This clonotype originated in a man aged 70 or older with urothelial cancer. The CDR3 coding sequence is TGCGCCAGCAGCTTGACTCCGGGACTTGACACAGATACGCAGTATTTT. This sequence encodes CASSLTPGLDTDTQYF. Combining the CDR3 with reference TRBV5-1 and TRBJ2-3 gives the whole variable domain KAGVTQTPRYLIKTRGQQVTLSCSPISGHRSVSWYQQTPGQGLQFLFEYFSETQRNKGNFPGRFSGRQFSNSRSEMNVSTLELGDSALYLCASSLTPGLDTDTQYFGPGTRLTVL.